These 23 T cell receptor beta chains came from one sample sequenced in a study of patients and donors after allogeneic stem cell transplantation. TCRdb analysed the RT-PCR reads with MiXCR anew, one entry per CDR3 protein. The table records 390,000 or so distinct CDR3 sequences, under 20% of them present only once. The sample was blood, either unsorted or a sorted T cell fraction (not recorded which). The receptor source for this set is a human donor who was either an allogeneic HSCT recipient or a stem cell or donor lymphocyte infusion donor (not recorded which). It is not recorded whose cells these are; they may come from a transplant donor.

The gene calls are TRBV6-5 and TRBJ1-2; D perhaps matches TRBD1 (6 bases). The V gene lost 0 bases and the J gene lost 7 bases, with 12 bases spanning the gap. CDR1 is MNHEY and CDR2 is SVGAGI in the germline V gene. The CDR3 spans 14 residues. CDR3 residues: CASSYSWGQGGYTF. CDR3 DNA sequence: TGTGCCAGCAGTTACTCATGGGGGCAGGGTGGCTACACCTTC.

The chain recombines TRBV20-1 with TRBJ1-6; unclear D gene. V was clipped by 1 base and J by 9 bases, with 10 bases between them. The germline CDR1 and CDR2 sequences are DFQATT and SNEGSKA (reference sequence). This CDR3 contains 13 residues. CDR3 DNA sequence: TGCAGTGCTAGAGGGCAGTGGCTTTCACCCCTCCACTTT. Amino acids: CSARGQWLSPLHF.

The CDR3 nucleotides read TGTGCCAGCAGTTTATTACCTCCGGGACTAGCGGGAGGGGAGACCCAGTACTTC. Protein sequence: CASSLLPPGLAGGETQYF. The chain recombines TRBV28 with TRBJ2-5, with 16 nucleotides matching TRBD2. CDR3 size: 18 residues. From germline, CDR1 is MDHEN and CDR2 SYDVKM. Trimming cost V 1 base and J 5 bases; bases outside gene matches: 7.

The table lists this clonotype with a few counts. The rearrangement joins TRBV2 to TRBJ2-5, with 7 nucleotides matching TRBD1. The germline V gene encodes CDR1 SNHLY and CDR2 FYNNEI. The V gene end was trimmed by 5 bases and the J gene end by 4 bases; junction bases not matched to a gene: 10. The CDR3 covers 15 residues. CDR3 DNA sequence: TGTGCCAGCAGTTCCGTGACAGGGATCAGAGAGACCCAGTACTTC. This translates into CASSSVTGIRETQYF.

The J gene is TRBJ1-1, the V gene TRBV24-1; a weak D match, TRBD1 (5 bases). V shed 5 bases and J shed 9 bases, with 21 bases lying between them. The CDR3 has 15 amino acids. Germline V lookup: CDR1 KGHDR, CDR2 SFDVKD. CDR3 region: CATSASVGANKQAFF. CDR3 nucleotides: TGTGCCACCAGTGCTTCTGTTGGGGCAAATAAACAAGCTTTCTTT.

The sample holds many counts of this clonotype. The chain joins TRBV9 to TRBJ2-3; D not certain. The ends were cut back, 4 bases at V and 4 bases at J, with 7 bases in the middle. Germline CDR1 SGDLS, CDR2 YYNGEE. CDR3 length equals 12 residues. The CDR3 nucleotides are TGTGCCAGCAGCTCAGTTCCAGATACGCAGTATTTT. It specifies CASSSVPDTQYF.

Turning to this clonotype: One end of the junction fails to match germline, which may point to a read error. The chain is built from TRBV12-3 or TRBV12-4 and TRBJ2-5, with D unclear. The CDR3 is 12 residues long. CDR3: CASSYRQEAQYF. The CDR3 bases are TGTGCCAGCAGTTATAGGCAAGAGGCCCAGTACTTC.

The gene calls are TRBV19 and TRBJ2-3, with TRBD2 identical over 7 bases. Germline CDR1 reads LNHDA; CDR2 reads SQIVND (reference sequence). The CDR3 is made up of 13 amino acids. The V segment lost 8 bases and the J segment 0 bases; nucleotides outside the gene matches: 2. CDR3 sequence: CASVGGSTDTQYF. The CDR3 DNA is TGTGCCAGTGTCGGGGGGAGCACAGATACGCAGTATTTT. The full variable domain, rest sourced from reference TRBV19 and TRBJ2-3, is DGGITQSPKYLFRKEGQNVTLSCEQNLNHDAMYWYRQDPGQGLRLIYYSQIVNDFQKGDIAEGYSVSREKKESFPLTVTSAQKNPTAFYLCASVGGSTDTQYFGPGTRLTVL.

This clonotype was seen once. The rearrangement joins TRBV12-3 or TRBV12-4 to TRBJ2-7; TRBD1 or TRBD2 may be the D gene (5 bases each). Deletions cut 7 bases from V and 4 bases from J, with 14 bases between. This CDR3 is built from 13 residues. The CDR3 DNA follows: TGTGCCAGCACCGTGGCGAGGGGTTACGAGCAGTACTTC. It yields the protein CASTVARGYEQYF.

This clonotype was found a few times. The chain uses TRBV5-1 and TRBJ1-2; 7 bases match TRBD1. Looked up from germline, CDR1 is SGHRS and CDR2 is YFSETQ. The CDR3 extends over 16 amino acids. Trimming cost V 4 bases and J 0 bases; bases outside gene matches: 9. The CDR3 region has the DNA TGCGCCAGCAGCCTACACAGGGACAGCGCTAACTATGGCTACACCTTC. Translating gives CASSLHRDSANYGYTF.

This clonotype was observed a few times. The chain is built from TRBV2 and TRBJ2-1; 8 bases fit TRBD2. The CDR3 extends over 18 amino acids. Germline trimming cut 7 bases from V and 7 bases from J; bases unmatched to any gene: 21. Germline V gene lookup returns CDR1 SNHLY and CDR2 FYNNEI. CDR3 residues: CASKVRVREVPFENEQFF. As DNA, the CDR3 is TGTGCCAGCAAAGTAAGGGTGCGGGAGGTCCCGTTTGAGAATGAGCAGTTCTTC.

This clonotype occurred a few times. The chain is built from TRBV12-3 or TRBV12-4 and TRBJ2-7; D ambiguous. The CDR3 is 15 residues long. The V and J ends lost 3 bases and 3 bases respectively, with 15 bases between them. For the CDR3, the DNA is TGTGCCAGCAGTTTGGCGACACCCCTGTTCTACGAGCAGTACTTC. As protein: CASSLATPLFYEQYF.

In this sample, this clonotype turned up a few times. J is TRBJ2-7 and V is TRBV4-3, with a weak D call TRBD1 (5 bases). The CDR3 loop spans 15 amino acids. The V end was cut by 0 bases, the J end by 4 bases, with 13 bases between. CDR1 LGHNA and CDR2 YSLEER come from the germline V gene. The DNA of the CDR3 is TGCGCCAGCAGCCAAGACGTCTCCCAGGGATACGAGCAGTACTTC. It codes for CASSQDVSQGYEQYF.

The table lists this clonotype with many counts. The chain employs TRBV12-3 or TRBV12-4 and TRBJ1-3; 7 bases line up with TRBD1. This CDR3 contains 14 residues. Losses at the gene ends were 6 bases for V and 0 bases for J; bases not matched to a gene: 2. The CDR3 DNA sequence: TGTGCCAGCAGCCGACAGGGCTCTGGAAACACCATATATTTT. Amino acid sequence: CASSRQGSGNTIYF.

This clonotype was seen a few times. V is TRBV5-1 and J is TRBJ1-1, with D unresolved. The CDR3 length is 12 residues. Germline V gene sequence: CDR1 SGHRS, CDR2 YFSETQ. V was pared by 2 bases and J by 7 bases, with 9 bases between. The chain's CDR3 is CASSFPGDEAFF. Here the CDR3 DNA reads TGCGCCAGCAGCTTTCCGGGAGATGAAGCTTTCTTT.

In this sample, this clonotype turned up a few times. The V and J genes are TRBV5-1 and TRBJ1-6; D not resolved. Trimming pared 0 bases from V and 9 bases from J, leaving 13 bases between. This CDR3 region has 15 residues. CDR1 and CDR2 from the germline V gene are SGHRS and YFSETQ. The CDR3 DNA is TGCGCCAGCAGCTTGGGGCAGTCGGGCGGTTCACCCCTCCACTTT. Protein: CASSLGQSGGSPLHF.

The rearrangement joins TRBV5-1 to TRBJ1-2; D is possibly TRBD1 (5 bases). CDR1 is SGHRS and CDR2 is YFSETQ in the germline V gene. CDR3 size: 15 residues. V lost 0 bases, J lost 2 bases, and 11 bases lay in between. The CDR3 nucleotides are TGCGCCAGCAGCTTGGATGTACGGGGGAACTATGGCTACACCTTC. Translated, it gives CASSLDVRGNYGYTF.

This clonotype was seen only once. The chain links TRBV30 to TRBJ2-1, with TRBD2 matching 7 bases. The CDR3 runs to 16 residues. V trimming: 3 bases; J trimming: 3 bases; junction bases outside the gene matches: 11. Germline CDR1 reads GTSNPN; CDR2 reads SVGIG (reference sequence). The chain's CDR3 is CAWRPSGRAFYNEQFF. CDR3 coding DNA: TGTGCCTGGAGGCCTAGCGGAAGAGCCTTCTACAATGAGCAGTTCTTC.

This clonotype has ten or more counts. This chain's CDR3 is CASSQAPEYEQYF. The CDR3 nucleotides read TGCGCCAGCAGCCAAGCTCCGGAGTACGAGCAGTACTTC. The chain carries TRBV4-1 and TRBJ2-7; no clear D. The V end lost 1 base, the J end lost 4 bases, and 8 bases lay between the germline ends. The CDR3 extends over 13 amino acids. The germline gives CDR1 MGHRA, CDR2 YSYEKL.

This clonotype was seen a few times. CDR3: CASSQDPTRRNTEAFF. The CDR3 DNA follows: TGCGCCAGCAGCCAAGACCCCACGAGAAGGAACACTGAAGCTTTCTTT. This chain links TRBV4-1 with TRBJ1-1, with no clear D. The germline V gene encodes CDR1 MGHRA and CDR2 YSYEKL. The CDR3 totals 16 residues. With 0 bases removed from V and 1 base from J, the gap between germline ends came to 12 bases.

At least ten counts were recorded for this clonotype. The V gene is TRBV10-3, the J gene TRBJ1-2, with D maybe TRBD1 (6 bases). The germline CDR1 and CDR2 sequences are ENHRY and SYGVKD. The V and J ends lost 5 bases and 5 bases respectively, with 9 bases between them. The CDR3 spans 12 residues. DNA for the CDR3: TGTGCCATCAGTTCCACAGGGTATGGCTACACCTTC. This encodes CAISSTGYGYTF.

This clonotype was detected only a few times. The gene calls are TRBV12-3 or TRBV12-4 and TRBJ1-2, with a tentative D call TRBD1 (6 bases). This CDR3 is built from 13 residues. Trimming took off 6 bases at V and 4 bases at J, with 12 bases between the two ends. This chain's CDR3 is CASSLQGSYGYTF. The CDR3 bases are TGTGCCAGCAGCCTTCAGGGGAGCTATGGCTACACCTTC.

This clonotype was recorded at least ten times. This sequence joins TRBV7-9 and TRBJ2-1; either TRBD1 or TRBD2 may fit D (5 bases each). Germline V gene sequence: CDR1 SEHNR, CDR2 FQNEAQ (reference sequence). CDR3 length: 16 amino acids. V was clipped by 3 bases and J by 8 bases, with 20 bases between them. The CDR3 nucleotides read TGTGCCAGCAGCTTCTATGGGGACCCAGCTGGCCATGAGCAGTTCTTC. This codes for CASSFYGDPAGHEQFF.